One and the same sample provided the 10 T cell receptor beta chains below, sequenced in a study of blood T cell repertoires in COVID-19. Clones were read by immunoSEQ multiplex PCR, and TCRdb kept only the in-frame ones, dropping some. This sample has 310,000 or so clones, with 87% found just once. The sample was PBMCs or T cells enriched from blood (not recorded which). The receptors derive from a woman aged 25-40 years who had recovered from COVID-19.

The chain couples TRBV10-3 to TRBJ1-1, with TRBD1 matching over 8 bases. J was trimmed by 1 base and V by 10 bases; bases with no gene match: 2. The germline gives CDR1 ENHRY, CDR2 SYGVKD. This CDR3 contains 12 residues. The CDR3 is CATTGGNTEAFF. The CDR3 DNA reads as TGTGCCACCACAGGGGGGAACACTGAAGCTTTCTTT.

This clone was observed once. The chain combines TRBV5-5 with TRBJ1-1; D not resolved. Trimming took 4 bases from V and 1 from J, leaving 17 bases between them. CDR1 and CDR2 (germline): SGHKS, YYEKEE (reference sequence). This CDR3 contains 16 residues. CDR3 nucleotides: TGTGCCAGCAGCCCCGCGGCGGGAGGATCGAACACTGAAGCTTTCTTT. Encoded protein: CASSPAAGGSNTEAFF. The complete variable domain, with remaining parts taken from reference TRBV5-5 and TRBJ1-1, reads DAGVTQSPTHLIKTRGQQVTLRCSPISGHKSVSWYQQVLGQGPQFIFQYYEKEERGRGNFPDRFSARQFPNYSSELNVNALLLGDSALYLCASSPAAGGSNTEAFFGQGTRLTVV.

CDR3 bases: TGTGCCAGCAGCAAACCTCCAGGGAAGGGGGATCAGCCCCAGCATTTT. Residues: CASSKPPGKGDQPQHF. The V and J genes are TRBV21-1 and TRBJ1-5; the table assigns TRBD1, which was not confirmed against the DNA. TRBV21-1 is flagged as a pseudogene. The CDR3 has 16 amino acids.

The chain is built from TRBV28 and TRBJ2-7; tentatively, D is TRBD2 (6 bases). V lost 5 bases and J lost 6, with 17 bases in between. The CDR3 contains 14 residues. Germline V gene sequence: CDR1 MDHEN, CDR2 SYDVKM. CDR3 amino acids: CASSDIRGTGEQYF. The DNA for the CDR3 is TGTGCCAGCAGTGACATCCGGGGGACTGGCGAGCAGTACTTC.

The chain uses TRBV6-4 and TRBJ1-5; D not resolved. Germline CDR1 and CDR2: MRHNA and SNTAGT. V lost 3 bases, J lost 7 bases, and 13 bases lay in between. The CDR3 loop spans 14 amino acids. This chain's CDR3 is CASSEEGGSQPQHF. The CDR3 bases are TGTGCCAGCAGTGAAGAGGGTGGTAGCCAGCCCCAGCATTTT.

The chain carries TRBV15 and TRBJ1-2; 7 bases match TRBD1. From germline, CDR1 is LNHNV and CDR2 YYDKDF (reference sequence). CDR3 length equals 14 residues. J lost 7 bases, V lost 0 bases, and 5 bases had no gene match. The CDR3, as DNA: TGTGCCACCAGCAGAGATCGACAGGGCATTGGCTACACCTTC. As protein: CATSRDRQGIGYTF.

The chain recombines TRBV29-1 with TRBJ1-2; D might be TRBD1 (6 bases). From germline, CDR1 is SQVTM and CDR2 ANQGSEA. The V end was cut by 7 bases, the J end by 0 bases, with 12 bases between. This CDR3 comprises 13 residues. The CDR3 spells CSAYRTANYGYTF. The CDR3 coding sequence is TGCAGCGCCTACCGGACAGCTAACTATGGCTACACCTTC.

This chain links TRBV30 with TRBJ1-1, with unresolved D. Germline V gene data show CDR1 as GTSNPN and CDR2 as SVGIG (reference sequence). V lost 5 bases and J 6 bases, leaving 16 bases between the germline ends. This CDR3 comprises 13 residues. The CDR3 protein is CAWDNSPLAEAFF. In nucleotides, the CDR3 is TGTGCCTGGGATAACAGTCCCCTCGCTGAAGCTTTCTTT. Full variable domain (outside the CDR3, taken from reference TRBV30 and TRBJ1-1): SQTIHQWPATLVQPVGSPLSLECTVEGTSNPNLYWYRQAAGRGLQLLFYSVGIGQISSEVPQNLSASRPQDRQFILSSKKLLLSDSGFYLCAWDNSPLAEAFFGQGTRLTVV.

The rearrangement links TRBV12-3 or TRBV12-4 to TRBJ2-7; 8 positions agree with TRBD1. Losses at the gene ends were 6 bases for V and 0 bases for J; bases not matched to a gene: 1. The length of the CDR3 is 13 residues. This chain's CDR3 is CASRGQASYEQYF. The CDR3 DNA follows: TGTGCCAGCAGGGGACAGGCCTCCTACGAGCAGTACTTC.

The CDR3 reads CASSQIGTGPPFF. CDR3 nucleotides: TGCGCCAGCAGCCAAATCGGGACAGGGCCCCCTTTCTTT. The V gene is TRBV4-3, the J gene TRBJ1-1, with 9 bases fitting TRBD1. The V gene end was trimmed by 2 bases and the J gene end by 12 bases; junction bases not matched to a gene: 7. CDR1 LGHNA and CDR2 YSLEER come from the germline V gene. The length of the CDR3 is 13 residues.